This T cell receptor (beta chain) originates from a study of T cell responses to AZD1222 COVID-19 vaccine. General study findings and limits: Researchers report vaccine-associated CD4 TCRs spanning spike, with dominance at 160-218 and 743-854.

Trimming took off 2 bases at V and 1 base at J, with 14 bases between the two ends. Germline V lookup: CDR1 SGHTA, CDR2 FQGNSA. The CDR3 contains 17 residues. About this clone: Its antigen is unidentified.

Generated by immunoSEQ multiplex PCR, the TCRdb table keeps only in-frame clones and is missing some. The sample has 100,000 or so clones; roughly 92% are singletons. The chain is built from TRBV7-2 and TRBJ2-2; D call uncertain. This clonotype was sampled from an adult who received the AZD1222 COVID-19 vaccine. The sample here was peripheral blood, taken 28 days after the second AZD1222 dose. The CDR3 loop reads CASSLTGLGLNTGELFF. The CDR3 DNA follows: TGTGCCAGCAGCTTAACCGGGTTAGGCTTGAACACCGGGGAGCTGTTTTTT.